This T cell receptor beta chain was captured in a study of T cell responses to AZD1222 COVID-19 vaccine. On the study more broadly: Pooling covered second doses at about 4 or about 12 weeks.

The CDR3 is made up of 15 amino acids. Germline values: CDR1 SGHTA, CDR2 FQGNSA. The V and J ends lost 6 bases and 3 bases respectively, with 15 bases between them. The repertoire was sequenced with immunoSEQ multiplex PCR; TCRdb's copy has only in-frame clones and lacks some. The sample records about 160,000 clones, about 95% being singletons. The sample was peripheral blood, taken on day 0 of AZD1222 vaccination. The sequence was collected from an adult in good health. The rearrangement joins TRBV7-2 to TRBJ2-1; perhaps TRBD2 as D (7 bases). The CDR3 sequence: CASRGGASGYNEQFF. The DNA of the CDR3 is TGTGCCAGCAGGGGGGGGGCTAGCGGCTACAATGAGCAGTTCTTC.